A selection of T cell receptor beta chains follows, all from one sample in a study of T-cell memory formation after mild COVID-19. TCRdb re-analysed the 5' RACE reads in MiXCR, keeping a single row per CDR3 protein. The sample shows approximately 300,000 distinct CDR3 sequences, 15% to 20% of them seen only once. Sequencing was done on a sample of PBMCs or a T cell subset sorted from them (not recorded which). The receptor source for this set is a man between 18 and 29 years old who had mild COVID-19 (a few samples of this study predate the infection). Cell type and time point are not known. The CDR3 runs from the conserved cysteine through the conserved F or W. The D gene is left open where the match is weak. Size tells how often a clone was seen (once, few, many) or the class of an expanded clone, and some rows leave it out.

d_call,clone_size,cdr3_length,v_call,j_call,cdr3_aa,cdr3_nt
NA,few,16,TRBV5-4,TRBJ1-3,CASSYPNGGARNTIYF,TGTGCCAGCAGCTACCCCAACGGGGGTGCCCGAAACACCATATATTTT
TRBD1,few,18,TRBV6-6,TRBJ1-1,CASSYKRDRGLEDTEAFF,TGTGCCAGCAGTTACAAACGGGACAGGGGGCTTGAAGACACTGAAGCTTTCTTT
TRBD1,NA,16,TRBV7-9,TRBJ1-1,CASSFYPDRGNTEAFF,TGTGCCAGCAGCTTTTACCCGGACAGGGGAAACACTGAAGCTTTCTTT
NA,few,13,TRBV14,TRBJ1-1,CASSRIGWPEAFF,TGTGCCAGCAGCCGGATAGGGTGGCCTGAAGCTTTCTTT
NA,NA,12,TRBV6-1,TRBJ2-2,CASRPHTGELFF,TGTGCCAGCCGTCCACACACCGGGGAGCTGTTTTTT
TRBD1,few,14,TRBV6-5,TRBJ1-2,CASSYSTGRYGYTF,TGTGCCAGCAGTTACTCGACAGGGCGATATGGCTACACCTTC
NA,NA,11,TRBV7-2,TRBJ1-1,CASSFDTEAFF,TGTGCCAGCAGCTTCGACACTGAAGCTTTCTTT
NA,once,15,TRBV5-6,TRBJ1-1,CASSLYEGRNTEAFF,TGTGCCAGCAGCTTGTATGAGGGTAGGAACACTGAAGCTTTCTTT
NA,NA,17,TRBV15,TRBJ1-6,CATSREAASSYNSPLHF,TGTGCCACCAGCAGAGAGGCGGCTAGCTCCTATAATTCACCCCTCCACTTT
NA,many,14,TRBV4-1,TRBJ2-1,CASSQEQGGDEQFF,TGCGCCAGCAGCCAAGAGCAGGGCGGGGATGAGCAGTTCTTC
NA,NA,15,TRBV7-8,TRBJ1-1,CASRIGGYGNTEAFF,TGTGCCAGCAGAATCGGGGGGTACGGGAACACTGAAGCTTTCTTT
NA,NA,14,TRBV24-1,TRBJ1-5,CATSDLRFNQPQHF,TGTGCCACCAGTGATTTACGGTTCAATCAGCCCCAGCATTTT
TRBD2,many,16,TRBV7-9,TRBJ2-4,CASSASGGLAKNIQYF,TGTGCCAGCAGCGCCAGCGGGGGGCTAGCCAAAAACATTCAGTACTTC
NA,many,17,TRBV6-2/TRBV6-3,TRBJ1-1,CASTADIYGFGDTEAFF,TGTGCCAGCACCGCCGACATTTATGGGTTTGGTGACACTGAAGCTTTCTTT
NA,NA,13,TRBV28,TRBJ1-1,CASRLPSVFEAFF,TGTGCCAGCAGGCTTCCATCCGTCTTTGAAGCTTTCTTT
NA,NA,14,TRBV7-2,TRBJ2-5,CASSSSANQETQYF,TGTGCCAGCAGCTCCTCGGCGAACCAAGAGACCCAGTACTTC
NA,few,13,TRBV20-1,TRBJ2-5,CSARVRGKETQYF,TGCAGTGCTAGAGTTCGGGGTAAAGAGACCCAGTACTTC
NA,few,14,TRBV12-3/TRBV12-4,TRBJ1-5,CASSLLLPGQPQHF,TGTGCCAGCAGTTTACTCCTACCGGGGCAGCCCCAGCATTTT
NA,many,14,TRBV25-1,TRBJ1-2,CASSAPREDYGYTF,TGTGCCAGCAGTGCCCCCAGGGAGGACTATGGCTACACCTTC
NA,NA,14,TRBV18,TRBJ2-1,CASSYDRQLNEQFF,TGTGCCAGCTCATACGACAGGCAACTCAATGAGCAGTTCTTC
TRBD1,few,14,TRBV4-1,TRBJ1-2,CASSQVSGGGGYTF,TGCGCCAGCAGCCAAGTATCAGGGGGAGGCGGCTACACCTTC
NA,few,16,TRBV11-2,TRBJ1-2,CASSRSTAEANYGYTF,TGTGCCAGCAGTCGGAGTACGGCAGAAGCTAACTATGGCTACACCTTC
NA,NA,13,TRBV18,TRBJ1-5,CASSPFNDQPQHF,TGTGCCAGCTCACCTTTTAACGACCAGCCCCAGCATTTT
NA,NA,19,TRBV20-1,TRBJ2-4,CSGQGAGGDHRPPKNIQYF,TGCAGTGGACAGGGTGCGGGGGGCGACCACCGGCCCCCAAAAAACATTCAGTACTTC
NA,NA,14,TRBV10-3,TRBJ2-7,CAISESSGSYEQYF,TGTGCCATCAGTGAGTCTAGCGGATCCTACGAGCAGTACTTC
NA,many,15,TRBV19,TRBJ2-2,CASRYRLASTGELFF,TGTGCCAGTAGATATAGGTTGGCGAGCACCGGGGAGCTGTTTTTT
NA,NA,13,TRBV6-5,TRBJ1-2,CASSYGGGYGYTF,TGTGCCAGCAGTTACGGGGGAGGCTATGGCTACACCTTC
NA,NA,14,TRBV2,TRBJ1-3,CAKTTGSPGNTIYF,TGTGCCAAGACGACAGGTTCGCCTGGAAACACCATATATTTT